The next 24 T cell receptor beta chains were all read from a single sample in a study of T-cell reconstitution after alpha-beta-depleted transplantation in children. Unique molecular identifiers were used to barcode this TCRbeta library. TCRdb re-called the PCR reads with MiXCR, one entry per CDR3 protein. The table has about 260,000 distinct CDR3 sequences, around 7.8% seen once; the top ten hold 6.3%. This sample comprised PBMCs, mostly from graft donor cells, obtained 180 days after TCRalphabeta/CD19-depleted stem cell transplant. The receptors originated from a male patient younger than 18 who had a stem cell transplant for acute lymphoblastic leukemia, so the T cells may come from the graft donor.

This clonotype was detected ten times or more. The chain uses TRBV19 and TRBJ1-4; 9 bases line up with TRBD1. The V and J ends lost 2 bases and 0 bases, in that order; junction bases with no gene match: 13. The CDR3 contains 20 residues. The germline V gene has CDR1 LNHDA and CDR2 SQIVND (reference sequence). The CDR3 is CASSIPGSGTGTATNEKLFF. In DNA form, the CDR3 reads TGTGCCAGTAGTATACCCGGTAGCGGGACAGGGACTGCAACTAATGAAAAACTGTTTTTT.

This clonotype was counted ten times or more. This chain uses TRBV7-9 with TRBJ2-4; 10 nucleotides line up with TRBD1. With V trimmed by 0 bases and J by 2 bases, 4 bases remained unmatched. The CDR3 extends over 17 amino acids. Germline lookup yields CDR1 SEHNR and CDR2 FQNEAQ (reference sequence). The CDR3 sequence: CASSLADRGRTKNIQYF. The DNA for the CDR3 is TGTGCCAGCAGCTTAGCGGACAGGGGGAGGACCAAAAACATTCAGTACTTC.

As concerns this clonotype: This clone may be a read error of a much larger clone one base away. The gene calls are TRBV3-1 and TRBJ2-7; D is unresolved. Deletions cut 4 bases from V and 6 bases from J, with 10 bases between. This CDR3 is built from 12 residues. Germline CDR1 is LGHDT and CDR2 is YNNKEL (reference sequence). CDR3 coding DNA: TGTGCCAGCAGCCCAGATACTCTCGAGCAGTACTTC. Its protein product is CASSPDTLEQYF.

In its sample, this clonotype was seen many times. The chain combines TRBV24-1 with TRBJ2-5, with D hard to call. The length of the CDR3 is 15 residues. V gave up 1 base and J gave up 2 bases, with 10 bases separating them. Germline lookup yields CDR1 KGHDR and CDR2 SFDVKD. In DNA, the CDR3 is TGTGCCACCAGTGATTTTAACACACCTCAAGAGACCCAGTACTTC. Encoded protein: CATSDFNTPQETQYF.

This clonotype was seen ten or more times. This chain uses TRBV12-3 or TRBV12-4 with TRBJ1-3, with D possibly matching TRBD1 (6 bases). Deletions cut 5 bases from V and 0 bases from J, with 8 bases between. CDR3 size: 14 residues. CDR3 coding DNA: TGTGCCAGCAGTCTACAGGGCTCTGGAAACACCATATATTTT. It codes for CASSLQGSGNTIYF.

At least ten counts were recorded for this clonotype. V is TRBV20-1 and J is TRBJ1-1; TRBD1 matches 9 bases. CDR3 length equals 14 residues. With 7 bases clipped from V and 1 base from J, the junction kept 7 bases outside the gene matches. Germline CDR1 reads DFQATT; CDR2 reads SNEGSKA (reference sequence). The CDR3 region has the DNA TGCAGTGGGGGGACAGGGAGGGCGAACACTGAAGCTTTCTTT. This encodes CSGGTGRANTEAFF.

As concerns this clonotype: A read error is possible here, since a much larger clone lies one base away. It is likely a read error, because the conserved phenylalanine at the end of the CDR3 is missing. The chain carries TRBV5-1 and TRBJ2-3; possible D gene TRBD2, 5 bases. Trimming took off 4 bases at V and 2 bases at J, with 11 bases between the two ends. This CDR3 is 14 amino acids long. Germline assignment: CDR1 SGHRS and CDR2 YFSETQ. The CDR3 nucleotides read TGCGCCAGCAGCGCCGGGGATTCCACAGATACGCAGTATTCT. Translated, it gives CASSAGDSTDTQYS.

As for this clonotype: A clone one base away is much larger, so this may be a read error. The CDR3 end shows no conserved phenylalanine or tryptophan, and so a read error is likely. The chain employs TRBV2 and TRBJ1-2; D unresolved. Trimming took 6 bases from V and 8 from J, leaving 10 bases between them. The CDR3 sequence is 11 residues long. Germline V gene lookup returns CDR1 SNHLY and CDR2 FYNNEI. CDR3 bases: TGTGCCAGCAGCGAATGGGTCGGCTACACCTGC. Amino acid sequence: CASSEWVGYTC.

This clonotype was counted between two and nine times. The rearrangement uses TRBV7-6 and TRBJ2-3; perhaps TRBD2 as D (5 bases). The CDR3 covers 13 residues. Germline V gene sequence: CDR1 SGHVS, CDR2 FNYEAQ. The V end was cut by 5 bases, the J end by 8 bases, with 14 bases between. CDR3 nucleotide sequence: TGTGCCAGCAGCAACAAGCCACGGGGTACGCAGTATTTT. Protein sequence: CASSNKPRGTQYF.

This clonotype has at least ten counts. The rearrangement joins TRBV5-6 to TRBJ2-5; 8 positions agree with TRBD1. CDR3 length: 15 residues. V lost 4 bases, J lost 6 bases, and 11 bases stayed unmatched. Germline loops: CDR1 SGHDT, CDR2 YYEEEE. The CDR3 spells CASSPRTGLLKTQYF. The DNA of the CDR3 is TGTGCCAGCAGCCCGAGGACAGGGTTATTGAAGACCCAGTACTTC.

This chain connects TRBV24-1 to TRBJ2-2; D not certain. The CDR3 extends over 14 amino acids. The germline CDR1 and CDR2 sequences are KGHDR and SFDVKD. Trimming took 7 bases from V and 4 from J, leaving 12 bases between them. CDR3 sequence: CATRGPRTTGELFF. For the CDR3, the DNA is TGTGCCACCAGGGGCCCGAGGACCACCGGGGAGCTGTTTTTT.

This clonotype appeared many times. V and J are TRBV24-1 and TRBJ1-2; D unresolved. Germline V gene sequence: CDR1 KGHDR, CDR2 SFDVKD. Trimming took off 0 bases at V and 2 bases at J, with 6 bases between the two ends. The CDR3 extends over 14 amino acids. CDR3: CATSDLQVNYGYTF. CDR3 in DNA: TGTGCCACCAGTGATTTGCAGGTCAACTATGGCTACACCTTC.

This clonotype occurred many times. The chain joins TRBV11-1 to TRBJ2-1, with 16 bases that match TRBD2. V shed 4 bases, J shed 5 bases, and the junction held 8 bases outside the gene matches. The CDR3 totals 18 residues. CDR1 and CDR2 from the germline V gene are SGHAT and FQDESV (reference sequence). The CDR3 loop reads CASSSLLGLAGGNNEQFF. The CDR3 DNA reads TGTGCCAGCAGCTCCCTACTGGGACTAGCGGGAGGGAACAATGAGCAGTTCTTC.

The table lists this clonotype with a few counts. V gene TRBV28 combines with J gene TRBJ2-2; 12 nucleotides align to TRBD2. The CDR3 covers 19 residues. CDR1 MDHEN and CDR2 SYDVKM come from the germline V gene. V lost 2 bases, J lost 5 bases, and 12 bases stayed unmatched. Here the CDR3 reads CASSLPPTSGRSITGELFF. The CDR3, as DNA: TGTGCCAGCAGTTTACCCCCGACTAGCGGGAGAAGCATTACCGGGGAGCTGTTTTTT.

The table lists this clonotype with many counts. The CDR3 nucleotides read TGTGCCAGCAGTTCCGGAGGGATGAGGGACATTCAGTACTTC. The encoded protein is CASSSGGMRDIQYF. This chain uses TRBV28 with TRBJ2-4; tentatively, D is TRBD2 (6 bases). V was trimmed by 4 bases and J by 8 bases, leaving 15 bases between them. This CDR3 has 14 residues. Germline CDR1 and CDR2: MDHEN and SYDVKM.

This clonotype was seen at least ten times. The CDR3 nucleotides read TGTGCCAGCAGCCCCGCCGAACGGGAAAGAGCTTTCCTTCAGGATACGCAGTATTTT. This translates into CASSPAERERAFLQDTQYF. This chain connects TRBV6-2 or TRBV6-3 to TRBJ2-3; a weak D match, TRBD2 (5 bases). The CDR3 totals 19 residues. V was clipped by 6 bases and J by 6 bases, with 31 bases between them. Germline V lookup: CDR1 MNHEY, CDR2 SVGEGT.

This clonotype was seen repeatedly, ten times or more. The chain uses TRBV20-1 and TRBJ2-2; D remains ambiguous. Trimming left V 7 bases short and J 8 bases short, with 17 bases between. Germline V gene data show CDR1 as DFQATT and CDR2 as SNEGSKA (reference sequence). CDR3 length: 13 residues. CDR3 loop: CSVKLFGVGELFF. In DNA form, the CDR3 reads TGCAGTGTCAAATTGTTTGGGGTGGGGGAGCTGTTTTTT.

This clonotype appeared many times. The rearrangement uses TRBV6-5 and TRBJ1-6, with 7 bases aligning to TRBD1. Germline V gene sequence: CDR1 MNHEY, CDR2 SVGAGI. The V segment lost 5 bases and the J segment 5 bases; nucleotides outside the gene matches: 3. This CDR3 is built from 14 residues. CDR3 amino acids: CASSHRGNNSPLHF. The CDR3 bases are TGTGCCAGCAGTCACAGGGGAAATAATTCACCCCTCCACTTT.

This clonotype was detected many times. The chain joins TRBV20-1 to TRBJ1-1, with D hard to call. Between the trimmed V and J ends, which lost 2 bases and 0 bases, there was a span of 10 bases. Germline lookup yields CDR1 DFQATT and CDR2 SNEGSKA (reference sequence). The CDR3 length is 14 residues. Here the CDR3 reads CSARKGGMNTEAFF. The CDR3 DNA sequence: TGCAGTGCTAGAAAGGGCGGAATGAACACTGAAGCTTTCTTT.

There are a few counts of this clonotype. The chain employs TRBV28 and TRBJ2-7; 11 positions agree with TRBD2. Trimming at V came to 3 bases and at J to 5 bases, leaving 9 bases not matched to a gene. The CDR3 contains 16 residues. Germline-derived CDR1 and CDR2 are MDHEN and SYDVKM. The CDR3 DNA reads TGTGCCAGCAGTTTGGACATAGCGGGAGGGCCCCACGAGCAGTACTTC. This translates into CASSLDIAGGPHEQYF. Full variable domain (missing parts from reference TRBV28 and TRBJ2-7): DVKVTQSSRYLVKRTGEKVFLECVQDMDHENMFWYRQDPGLGLRLIYFSYDVKMKEKGDIPEGYSVSREKKERFSLILESASTNQTSMYLCASSLDIAGGPHEQYFGPGTRLTVT.

This clonotype came up many times. The genes are TRBV5-1 and TRBJ2-1; 11 positions agree with TRBD2. This CDR3 has 16 residues. V was clipped by 4 bases and J by 0 bases; unmatched bases: 3. The germline CDR1 and CDR2 sequences are SGHRS and YFSETQ. The CDR3 region is CASSILAGASYNEQFF. CDR3 nucleotide sequence: TGCGCCAGCAGCATACTAGCGGGGGCCTCCTACAATGAGCAGTTCTTC.

The chain employs TRBV6-2 or TRBV6-3 and TRBJ2-5; D remains ambiguous. V was trimmed by 7 bases and J by 5 bases, leaving 8 bases between them. The length of the CDR3 is 11 residues. Germline lookup yields CDR1 MNHEY and CDR2 SVGEGT. CDR3: CASTHGETQYF. The CDR3 DNA sequence: TGTGCCAGCACCCACGGGGAGACCCAGTACTTC.

This clonotype was detected ten times or more. The rearrangement uses TRBV18 and TRBJ2-7; D may match TRBD1 or TRBD2 (5 bases each). V was trimmed by 1 base and J by 3 bases, leaving 22 bases between them. Germline values: CDR1 KGHSH, CDR2 LQKENI. This CDR3 comprises 18 residues. The CDR3 sequence: CASSPQHGTRVRGYEQYF. The CDR3 bases are TGTGCCAGCTCACCACAACACGGGACCAGGGTCCGAGGCTACGAGCAGTACTTC.

This clonotype was detected many times. The chain links TRBV27 to TRBJ2-1, with 7 bases lining up with TRBD1. The length of the CDR3 is 15 residues. With V trimmed by 5 bases and J by 0 bases, 4 bases remained unmatched. In germline, CDR1 is MNHEY, CDR2 SMNVEV (reference sequence). CDR3 residues: CASSLTGVSYNEQFF. As DNA, the CDR3 is TGTGCCAGCAGTCTCACAGGGGTCTCCTACAATGAGCAGTTCTTC.